The 21 T cell receptor beta chains below all came from one sample that was sequenced in a study of CD8 T cells in ankylosing spondylitis. TCRdb called the 5' RACE reads again in MiXCR, with one record for every CDR3 protein. This sample has 200,000 to 300,000 distinct CDR3 sequences; about 30% occur once, and the top ten carry 4% to 5.5%. The sample comprised blood, either unsorted or a sorted T cell fraction (not recorded which). The receptors come from a male donor with ankylosing spondylitis or in good health (not recorded which).

Concerning this clonotype itself: The junction does not match germline at one end; this may be a read error. The CDR3 protein is CASSPTGPYAQYF. In nucleotides, the CDR3 is TGTGCCAGCAGCCCGACAGGACCTTACGCGCAGTACTTC. The chain combines TRBV6-1 with TRBJ2-7, with D perhaps TRBD1 (6 bases). Germline V lookup: CDR1 MNHNS, CDR2 SASEGT. The CDR3 has 13 amino acids.

This clonotype was observed a few times. V gene TRBV20-1 combines with J gene TRBJ1-4; 8 nucleotides line up with TRBD1. From germline, CDR1 is DFQATT and CDR2 SNEGSKA (reference sequence). This CDR3 has 16 amino acids. Trimming at V came to 3 bases and at J to 3 bases, leaving 9 bases not matched to a gene. The CDR3 coding sequence is TGCAGTGCTAGGGACGACAGGGGTTTATCTAATGAAAAACTGTTTTTT. It yields the protein CSARDDRGLSNEKLFF.

This clonotype was detected only a few times. The V gene is TRBV6-1, the J gene TRBJ2-7; maybe TRBD1 (8 bases). V lost 7 bases and J 0 bases, leaving 13 bases between the germline ends. This CDR3 contains 14 residues. The germline CDR1 and CDR2 sequences are MNHNS and SASEGT. CDR3 DNA: TGTGCCAGCAAAAACAGGGGGGGCTCCTACGAGCAGTACTTC. It codes for CASKNRGGSYEQYF.

In DNA, the CDR3 is TGTGCCAGCAGCGTAGCAGAGACTAGCGGCGGGACCCAGTACTTC. Translating it yields CASSVAETSGGTQYF. This rearrangement joins TRBV9 to TRBJ2-5; 9 nucleotides match TRBD2. Looked up from germline, CDR1 is SGDLS and CDR2 is YYNGEE. Trimming removed 0 bases from V and 7 bases from J; junction bases left unmatched: 7. This CDR3 comprises 15 residues.

This clonotype was observed a few times. V is TRBV10-3 and J is TRBJ2-1, with 9 nucleotides matching TRBD1. V gave up 3 bases and J gave up 5 bases; unmatched junction bases: 8. CDR1 is ENHRY and CDR2 is SYGVKD in the germline V gene. The CDR3 contains 16 residues. CDR3 residues: CAISDRTGTGNNEQFF. The DNA for the CDR3 is TGTGCCATCAGTGACCGCACCGGGACAGGGAACAATGAGCAGTTCTTC.

CDR3 sequence (DNA): TGCAGTGCTAGTAAGGGTACTAGCGCGGCGGAGCAGTTCTTC. Its translation: CSASKGTSAAEQFF. The chain carries TRBV20-1 and TRBJ2-1, with 7 nucleotides matching TRBD2. The V gene end was trimmed by 3 bases and the J gene end by 10 bases; junction bases not matched to a gene: 12. Germline V CDR1 and CDR2: DFQATT, SNEGSKA (reference sequence). CDR3 length: 14 residues.

The chain links TRBV10-1 to TRBJ2-5; 8 bases agree with TRBD1. The CDR3 is 15 residues long. The V and J ends lost 0 bases and 4 bases, in that order; junction bases with no gene match: 4. Germline CDR1 WNHNN, CDR2 SYGVQD (reference sequence). The CDR3 nucleotides are TGCGCCAGCAGTGAGTCAGGGACAGGAGTAGAGACCCAGTACTTC. Protein sequence: CASSESGTGVETQYF.

This clonotype was detected once. V gene TRBV13 combines with J gene TRBJ1-3, with D hard to call. The ends were cut back, 11 bases at V and 0 bases at J, with 23 bases in the middle. Germline-derived CDR1 and CDR2 are PRHDT and FYEKMQ (reference sequence). The CDR3 has 17 amino acids. CDR3 coding DNA: TGTGCCCGCTCCACTAGGCGCCCCCGGAGCTCTGGAAACACCATATATTTT. It translates to CARSTRRPRSSGNTIYF.

This rearrangement joins TRBV20-1 to TRBJ2-3; 9 bases align to TRBD2. The trim removed 5 bases at V and 0 bases at J, leaving 9 bases unmatched. Per germline, CDR1 DFQATT and CDR2 SNEGSKA (reference sequence). The CDR3 runs 16 residues. The CDR3 nucleotides are TGCAGTGCTCCTAGCGGGGAGGTCCCCAGCACAGATACGCAGTATTTT. The encoded protein is CSAPSGEVPSTDTQYF.

CDR3 sequence: CASSYRNPGTSGGAVDTDTQYF. For the CDR3, the DNA is TGTGCCAGCAGTTACCGCAACCCCGGGACTAGCGGGGGGGCCGTTGATACAGATACGCAGTATTTT. This chain links TRBV6-2 or TRBV6-3 with TRBJ2-3; 16 bases are a match to TRBD2. V lost 2 bases and J lost 3; bases outside the gene matches: 17. The CDR3 consists of 22 residues. The V gene's germline CDR1 is MNHEY and CDR2 SVGEGT.

The chain recombines TRBV7-6 with TRBJ2-1; no reliable D call. The CDR3 has 12 amino acids. V gave up 3 bases and J gave up 10 bases, with 10 bases separating them. Germline V gene sequence: CDR1 SGHVS, CDR2 FNYEAQ. The CDR3 sequence: CASSFLMTEQFF. CDR3 DNA: TGTGCCAGCAGCTTTCTTATGACAGAGCAGTTCTTC.

There are a few counts of this clonotype. The J gene is TRBJ2-5, the V gene TRBV5-6; 8 nucleotides line up with TRBD2. This CDR3 is built from 16 residues. The V segment lost 0 bases and the J segment 4 bases; nucleotides outside the gene matches: 8. The germline CDR1 and CDR2 sequences are SGHDT and YYEEEE. Here the CDR3 reads CASSLGAGGAGETQYF. In DNA form, the CDR3 reads TGTGCCAGCAGCTTGGGCGCGGGGGGCGCGGGAGAGACCCAGTACTTC.

The rearrangement uses TRBV10-3 and TRBJ2-1; the D gene is possibly TRBD2 (6 bases). Trimming cost V 6 bases and J 9 bases, with 18 bases left between them. Germline V gene data show CDR1 as ENHRY and CDR2 as SYGVKD. The CDR3 consists of 14 residues. In DNA, the CDR3 is TGTGCCATCAGCGCTTTACAGGAGGGGAGTGAGCAGTTCTTC. It specifies CAISALQEGSEQFF.

The V call is TRBV21-1, the J call TRBJ2-3; TRBD2 is the table's D call, not checked against the DNA. TRBV21-1 is flagged as a pseudogene. The CDR3 extends over 19 amino acids. CDR3 bases: TGTGCCAGCAGCAATTATGAAGGACTAGCGGGGGGGCGATCAGATACGCAGTATTTT. Its protein product is CASSNYEGLAGGRSDTQYF.

In its sample, this clonotype was seen a few times. In nucleotides, the CDR3 is TGTGCCAGCAGTTCAGCGGGGCAAACAATGTACCAAGAGACCCAGTACTTC. Translating gives CASSSAGQTMYQETQYF. V is TRBV2 and J is TRBJ2-5; TRBD2 matches 7 bases. This CDR3 spans 17 amino acids. CDR1 SNHLY and CDR2 FYNNEI come from the germline V gene. With 5 bases clipped from V and 0 bases from J, the junction kept 12 bases outside the gene matches.

This clonotype came up a few times. V and J are TRBV29-1 and TRBJ2-7; TRBD1 matches 7 bases. Losses at the gene ends were 6 bases for V and 6 bases for J; bases not matched to a gene: 8. CDR3 length equals 12 residues. In germline, CDR1 is SQVTM, CDR2 ANQGSEA. CDR3 nucleotide sequence: TGCAGCGTCCTGACAGGGTTGACCGAGCAGTACTTC. Amino acid sequence: CSVLTGLTEQYF.

The V and J genes are TRBV12-3 or TRBV12-4 and TRBJ2-5, with no clear D. The CDR3 has 13 residues. Trimming removed 1 base at V and 3 bases at J, with 6 bases between. The CDR3 loop reads CASSLVREETQYF. The CDR3 DNA follows: TGTGCCAGCAGTTTAGTAAGAGAAGAGACCCAGTACTTC.

There are a few counts of this clonotype. The chain links TRBV20-1 to TRBJ1-2; D possibly corresponds to TRBD1 (5 bases). Germline V gene sequence: CDR1 DFQATT, CDR2 SNEGSKA (reference sequence). The CDR3 runs to 12 residues. The CDR3 loop reads CSPKQGIGDYTF. The CDR3 bases are TGCAGCCCTAAGCAGGGCATCGGGGACTACACCTTC.

This chain links TRBV10-3 with TRBJ2-3; the D gene is possibly TRBD1 (6 bases). This CDR3 comprises 16 residues. Germline V gene lookup returns CDR1 ENHRY and CDR2 SYGVKD. Trimming pared 6 bases from V and 6 bases from J, leaving 22 bases between. The CDR3 loop is CAIRGALGPHVDTQYF. In DNA, the CDR3 is TGTGCCATCAGGGGGGCCCTCGGGCCACACGTGGATACGCAGTATTTT.

About this clonotype itself: This may be a read error, as it is one base from a much larger clone. This chain connects TRBV7-8 to TRBJ2-5; the D gene is possibly TRBD1 (6 bases). Trimming removed 4 bases from V and 2 bases from J, with 8 bases in between. Per the germline V gene, CDR1 is SGHVS and CDR2 is FQNEAQ. This CDR3 has 13 amino acids. CDR3 region: CASSYREQETQYF. DNA of the CDR3: TGTGCCAGCAGCTACAGGGAGCAAGAGACCCAGTACTTC.

This clonotype turned up a few times. The chain couples TRBV2 to TRBJ1-2, with a weak D call TRBD1 (5 bases). Trimming took off 5 bases at V and 2 bases at J, with 15 bases between the two ends. Germline-derived CDR1 and CDR2 are SNHLY and FYNNEI. The CDR3 is 15 amino acids. CDR3 amino acids: CASSRGTGVNYGYTF. DNA of the CDR3: TGTGCCAGCAGTCGAGGGACCGGAGTAAACTATGGCTACACCTTC.